The present T cell receptor beta chain was sequenced within a study of cytomegalovirus exposure and HLA in healthy donors. Notes on the study in general: The authors later found HLA-associated TCR beta chains more clonally expanded than equally common others. Most of the TCR beta V segments (in an earlier analysis) were productive either about 87% or about 30% of the time.

Both 60 Vbeta primers and 13 Jbeta primers went into the PCR. Assay used: immunoSEQ multiplex PCR; TCRdb lists only in-frame clones, some missing. Counted here are 95,000 to 150,000 clones, more than 60% occurring once; the ten biggest clones make up more than 1.5%. On this clone itself: The target antigen is unknown.

This sequence was found in a man aged 18 to 30 in good health and CMV-seronegative. Sequenced input: PBMCs.

The CDR3 protein is CASSLTTSGSYEQYF. The CDR3 region has the DNA TGTGCCAGCAGCTTAACGACTAGCGGGAGTTACGAGCAGTACTTC. The chain joins TRBV4-2 to TRBJ2-7, with 12 bases lining up with TRBD2. Germline V gene lookup returns CDR1 LGHNA and CDR2 YNFKEQ. There are 15 residues in the CDR3. Trimming cost V 5 bases and J 4 bases; bases outside gene matches: 6.